Presented here are 10 T cell receptor beta chains from one specimen sequenced in a study of blood T cell repertoires in COVID-19. Repertoires were generated with immunoSEQ multiplex PCR, while TCRdb's copy carries only in-frame clones and drops some. Counted here are over 95,000 clones, around 83% occurring once; the ten biggest clones make up 2%. The sequenced material came from peripheral blood. The receptors shown here come from a man in his 70s with active or convalescent COVID-19.

This clone occurred a few times. V is TRBV19 and J is TRBJ1-1, with D maybe TRBD1 (6 bases). This CDR3 is built from 13 residues. V was shortened by 7 bases and J by 1 base, with 10 bases between the two germline ends. The germline gives CDR1 LNHDA, CDR2 SQIVND (reference sequence). The CDR3 region has the DNA TGTGCCAGTATAGGACAGCGGAACACTGAAGCTTTCTTT. It is translated as CASIGQRNTEAFF. Based on the CDR3 plus reference TRBV19 and TRBJ1-1, the full variable domain is DGGITQSPKYLFRKEGQNVTLSCEQNLNHDAMYWYRQDPGQGLRLIYYSQIVNDFQKGDIAEGYSVSREKKESFPLTVTSAQKNPTAFYLCASIGQRNTEAFFGQGTRLTVV.

The V gene is TRBV2, the J gene TRBJ2-7, with a possible D match to TRBD1 (6 bases). In germline, CDR1 is SNHLY, CDR2 FYNNEI. Trimming removed 1 base from V and 2 bases from J, with 6 bases in between. The CDR3 contains 13 residues. The CDR3 spells CASSEDRAYEQYF. The CDR3 DNA reads TGTGCCAGCAGTGAAGACAGGGCCTACGAGCAGTACTTC.

V is TRBV19 and J is TRBJ2-5; perhaps TRBD2 as D (6 bases). Trimming pared 10 bases from V and 1 base from J, leaving 10 bases between. The CDR3 spans 12 residues. Germline values: CDR1 LNHDA, CDR2 SQIVND (reference sequence). The CDR3 is CATGGFQETQYF. For the CDR3, the DNA is TGTGCCACCGGAGGGTTCCAAGAGACCCAGTACTTC.

There are a few counts of this clone. The rearrangement uses TRBV5-5 and TRBJ2-2; 8 bases agree with TRBD1. Germline V gene lookup returns CDR1 SGHKS and CDR2 YYEKEE (reference sequence). The V gene end was trimmed by 5 bases and the J gene end by 5 bases; junction bases not matched to a gene: 11. The CDR3 totals 16 residues. The CDR3, as DNA: TGTGCCAGCAGTTCATACGGGACAGGAGCGACCGGGGAGCTGTTTTTT. Translated: CASSSYGTGATGELFF.

This clone has a single count. The chain links TRBV6-5 to TRBJ2-7, with 10 bases identical to TRBD2. The J segment lost 6 bases and the V segment lost 8 bases, leaving 13 bases of the junction unmatched. From germline, CDR1 is MNHEY and CDR2 SVGAGI. CDR3 length: 15 residues. This CDR3 is CASSSGGNILREQYF. The DNA for the CDR3 is TGTGCCAGCTCTAGCGGGGGCAATATACTACGCGAGCAGTACTTC.

Comment on this clone: The same CDR3 can be traced to other DNA sequences in this sample. This rearrangement joins TRBV7-2 to TRBJ1-5; D ambiguous. Per germline, CDR1 SGHTA and CDR2 FQGNSA. CDR3 length: 14 residues. Deletions cut 2 bases from V and 4 bases from J, with 9 bases between. This chain's CDR3 is CASSLLNGNQPQHF. The CDR3 coding sequence is TGTGCCAGCAGCTTATTGAACGGTAATCAGCCCCAGCATTTT.

The CDR3 DNA follows: TGTGCCAGCAGTGCTTGGGGGCTAAGTGAAAAACTGTTTTTT. It specifies CASSAWGLSEKLFF. The chain carries TRBV2 and TRBJ1-4; D is possibly TRBD1 (6 bases). Trimming pared 4 bases from V and 7 bases from J, leaving 13 bases between. The V gene's germline CDR1 is SNHLY and CDR2 FYNNEI. This CDR3 comprises 14 residues.

The chain couples TRBV2 to TRBJ2-7, with 7 bases fitting TRBD2. V lost 4 bases and J lost 0; bases outside the gene matches: 9. The CDR3 has 16 amino acids. The V gene's germline CDR1 is SNHLY and CDR2 FYNNEI. The CDR3: CASSALGRGISYEQYF. CDR3 nucleotide sequence: TGTGCCAGCAGTGCGCTTGGGCGGGGGATCTCCTACGAGCAGTACTTC.

The genes are TRBV19 and TRBJ1-3; 11 positions match TRBD1. There are 15 residues in the CDR3. Trimming took 6 bases from V and 2 from J; bases not matched to a gene: 3. Germline V lookup: CDR1 LNHDA, CDR2 SQIVND (reference sequence). This chain's CDR3 is CASSGQGATGNTIYF. CDR3 DNA sequence: TGTGCCAGTAGCGGACAGGGGGCGACTGGAAACACCATATATTTT.

V usage is TRBV7-6 and J usage is TRBJ2-7; 9 bases agree with TRBD1. CDR1 and CDR2 from the germline V gene are SGHVS and FNYEAQ. The V segment lost 0 bases and the J segment 3 bases; nucleotides outside the gene matches: 3. There are 15 residues in the CDR3. The CDR3 loop is CASSLAGTGIYEQYF. The DNA of the CDR3 is TGTGCCAGCAGCTTAGCCGGGACAGGGATCTACGAGCAGTACTTC.